Below are 8 T cell receptor beta chains sequenced from a single sample in a study of T cell responses to AZD1222 COVID-19 vaccine. Sequencing was performed with immunoSEQ multiplex PCR; in TCRdb, only in-frame clones are kept and a portion is missing. The sample has hundreds of thousands of clones, approximately 94% seen once. The starting material was peripheral blood, obtained on day 0 of MenACWY control vaccination. These receptors came from an adult in good health.

The genes are TRBV5-1 and TRBJ1-1; 8 bases agree with TRBD1. Germline trimming cut 0 bases from V and 3 bases from J; bases unmatched to any gene: 7. Per the germline V gene, CDR1 is SGHRS and CDR2 is YFSETQ. CDR3 length: 16 amino acids. This chain's CDR3 is CASSLGLQGVDTEAFF. The DNA of the CDR3 is TGCGCCAGCAGCTTGGGGCTACAGGGGGTGGACACTGAAGCTTTCTTT. The full variable domain, its missing parts supplied by reference TRBV5-1 and TRBJ1-1, is KAGVTQTPRYLIKTRGQQVTLSCSPISGHRSVSWYQQTPGQGLQFLFEYFSETQRNKGNFPGRFSGRQFSNSRSEMNVSTLELGDSALYLCASSLGLQGVDTEAFFGQGTRLTVV.

This clone occurred once. This CDR3 reads CASSQDFSRGRSGNTIYF. The CDR3 region has the DNA TGTGCCAGCAGCCAAGATTTCTCCAGGGGGCGCTCTGGAAACACCATATATTTT. The V and J genes are TRBV4-2 and TRBJ1-3; 8 nucleotides line up with TRBD1. The V gene's germline CDR1 is LGHNA and CDR2 YNFKEQ. There are 18 residues in the CDR3. Trimming removed 0 bases from V and 0 bases from J; junction bases left unmatched: 7.

The gene calls are TRBV29-1 and TRBJ1-2; D remains ambiguous. Germline V gene data show CDR1 as SQVTM and CDR2 as ANQGSEA. CDR3 length: 12 amino acids. V was pared by 7 bases and J by 2 bases, with 11 bases between. This chain's CDR3 is CSARDRNYGYTF. In nucleotides, the CDR3 is TGCAGCGCGAGAGACCGGAACTATGGCTACACCTTC.

This clone has just one count. The CDR3 loop is CASQDMNTEAFF. The CDR3 nucleotides are TGTGCCAGCCAGGACATGAACACTGAAGCTTTCTTT. The V gene is TRBV19, the J gene TRBJ1-1, with TRBD1 as a possible D gene (5 bases). Germline V gene data show CDR1 as LNHDA and CDR2 as SQIVND (reference sequence). V dropped 9 bases and J dropped 0 bases, with 8 bases sitting between them. CDR3 length equals 12 residues.

The chain links TRBV5-6 to TRBJ1-1; D is unclear. The CDR3 length is 15 residues. Germline loops: CDR1 SGHDT, CDR2 YYEEEE. V was clipped by 2 bases and J by 1 base, with 12 bases between them. DNA for the CDR3: TGTGCCAGCAGCTTACTTGAGGCAGAGAACACTGAAGCTTTCTTT. Encoded protein: CASSLLEAENTEAFF.

The J gene is TRBJ2-3, the V gene TRBV5-1; D gene uncertain. Germline values: CDR1 SGHRS, CDR2 YFSETQ. V lost 0 bases and J lost 6, with 8 bases in between. The length of the CDR3 is 13 residues. The CDR3 DNA reads as TGCGCCAGCAGCTTGGCCATTTCCGATACGCAGTATTTT. It translates to CASSLAISDTQYF.

J is TRBJ2-1 and V is TRBV3-1 (or the pseudogene TRBV3-2), with a weak D call TRBD1 (7 bases). The CDR3 consists of 16 residues. The ends were cut back, 0 bases at V and 3 bases at J, with 12 bases in the middle. In germline, CDR1 is LGHDT, CDR2 YNNKEL (reference sequence). DNA for the CDR3: TGTGCCAGCAGCCAAGAAGGCAGGGGGGTCTACAATGAGCAGTTCTTC. It translates to CASSQEGRGVYNEQFF.

DNA for the CDR3: TGTGCCAGTAGGTCTGACAGGGGGCGACCCAATAGAACCACCTATGGCTACACCTTC. This encodes CASRSDRGRPNRTTYGYTF. The rearrangement uses TRBV19 and TRBJ1-2; 10 bases align to TRBD1. The trim removed 6 bases at V and 4 bases at J, leaving 20 bases unmatched. The CDR3 has 19 residues. From germline, CDR1 is LNHDA and CDR2 SQIVND (reference sequence).